These 28 T cell receptor beta chains came from one sample sequenced in a study of blood T cell repertoires in COVID-19. Profiled with immunoSEQ multiplex PCR; TCRdb holds only in-frame clones, not every one. Here the sample spans fewer than 450,000 clones, 90% being singletons. Sequenced: PBMCs or T cells enriched from blood (not recorded which). Source of these receptors: a man aged 18 to 30 who had recovered from COVID-19.

This sequence joins TRBV18 and TRBJ1-1, with 8 bases identical to TRBD1. The germline gives CDR1 KGHSH, CDR2 LQKENI. CDR3 length: 14 amino acids. Trimming removed 6 bases from V and 5 bases from J; junction bases left unmatched: 8. CDR3 amino acids: CASSQGQGGTEAFF. The CDR3 coding sequence is TGTGCCAGCTCCCAAGGACAGGGAGGGACTGAAGCTTTCTTT.

This clone turned up a few times. The chain joins TRBV7-8 to TRBJ1-2; 7 nucleotides align to TRBD1. CDR1 is SGHVS and CDR2 is FQNEAQ in the germline V gene. The CDR3 is made up of 15 amino acids. V shed 1 base, J shed 8 bases, and the junction held 10 bases outside the gene matches. CDR3 sequence: CASSLVKGAQLGYTF. CDR3 coding DNA: TGTGCCAGCAGCTTAGTTAAGGGGGCACAGTTGGGCTACACCTTC. Complete variable domain (other parts from reference TRBV7-8 and TRBJ1-2): GAGVSQSPRYKVAKRGQDVALRCDPISGHVSLFWYQQALGQGPEFLTYFQNEAQLDKSGLPSDRFFAERPEGSVSTLKIQRTQQEDSAVYLCASSLVKGAQLGYTFGSGTRLTVV.

The chain combines TRBV18 with TRBJ2-7; D remains unclear. The V and J ends lost 3 bases and 3 bases respectively, with 15 bases between them. The CDR3 sequence is 15 residues long. CDR1 KGHSH and CDR2 LQKENI come from the germline V gene. CDR3 residues: CASSPDRQQLYEQYF. CDR3 bases: TGTGCCAGCTCACCGGATCGCCAACAGCTCTACGAGCAGTACTTC.

This chain connects TRBV7-2 to TRBJ2-7; 7 nucleotides line up with TRBD2. The CDR3 runs to 15 residues. Unmatched junction bases numbered 9, after V lost 5 bases and J lost 2 bases. Germline V gene lookup returns CDR1 SGHTA and CDR2 FQGNSA. CDR3 DNA sequence: TGTGCCAGCAGCCTTCTAGCGGAACGGACCTACGAGCAGTACTTC. As protein: CASSLLAERTYEQYF.

The rearrangement uses TRBV6-2 or TRBV6-3 and TRBJ2-1, with TRBD2 matching 13 bases. The V gene's germline CDR1 is MNHEY and CDR2 SVGEGT. This CDR3 spans 15 amino acids. The V segment lost 6 bases and the J segment 6 bases; nucleotides outside the gene matches: 5. The CDR3 DNA reads TGTGCCAGCAGCCAAGGGACTAGCGGGGCCAATGAGCAGTTCTTC. Protein sequence: CASSQGTSGANEQFF.

The chain uses TRBV6-5 and TRBJ1-4; weak D call: TRBD1 (5 bases). There are 15 residues in the CDR3. Between the trimmed V and J ends, which lost 6 bases and 11 bases, there was a span of 22 bases. From germline, CDR1 is MNHEY and CDR2 SVGAGI. The CDR3 spells CASRMTGLAGRKLFF. CDR3 DNA sequence: TGTGCCAGCAGGATGACCGGTTTGGCAGGGAGGAAACTGTTTTTT.

The rearrangement joins TRBV2 to TRBJ1-5; TRBD1 might be the D (6 bases). Between the trimmed V and J ends, which lost 5 bases and 1 base, there was a span of 12 bases. Germline-derived CDR1 and CDR2 are SNHLY and FYNNEI. The CDR3 totals 15 residues. The CDR3 loop is CASSLPGVSNQPQHF. The CDR3 coding sequence is TGTGCCAGCAGTCTCCCAGGGGTAAGCAATCAGCCCCAGCATTTT.

The V gene is TRBV10-3, the J gene TRBJ1-2, with D unclear. Germline CDR1 reads ENHRY; CDR2 reads SYGVKD. V lost 10 bases, J lost 8 bases, and 23 bases lay in between. The CDR3 extends over 14 amino acids. This chain's CDR3 is CANRMSGGERGYTF. The CDR3 DNA follows: TGTGCCAACCGGATGAGCGGCGGGGAGAGGGGCTACACCTTC.

The chain is built from TRBV5-1 and TRBJ2-2; 8 bases match TRBD2. Germline V lookup: CDR1 SGHRS, CDR2 YFSETQ. Losses at the gene ends were 4 bases for V and 6 bases for J; bases not matched to a gene: 8. The CDR3 length is 15 residues. The CDR3 reads CASSGQGLAPGELFF. Written as DNA, the CDR3 is TGCGCCAGCAGCGGTCAAGGACTAGCCCCCGGGGAGCTGTTTTTT.

This clone came up once. The V call is TRBV7-6, the J call TRBJ1-1; the D is unclear. The CDR3 has 15 residues. Between the trimmed V and J ends, which lost 5 bases and 0 bases, there was a span of 13 bases. Germline CDR1 is SGHVS and CDR2 is FNYEAQ. Here the CDR3 DNA reads TGTGCCAGCAGCCCGCGGGTATTTATGAACACTGAAGCTTTCTTT. Translating it yields CASSPRVFMNTEAFF.

This chain uses TRBV5-6 with TRBJ1-2, with a tentative D call TRBD1 (5 bases). V lost 2 bases to trimming and J lost 0 bases, with 14 bases between them. The CDR3 extends over 16 amino acids. The germline gives CDR1 SGHDT, CDR2 YYEEEE. DNA for the CDR3: TGTGCCAGCAGCTTCTTAGGGGTCGCAGCTAACTATGGCTACACCTTC. This encodes CASSFLGVAANYGYTF.

This chain connects TRBV5-1 to TRBJ1-1; D may be TRBD1 (6 bases). Germline V gene data show CDR1 as SGHRS and CDR2 as YFSETQ. CDR3 size: 12 residues. Trimming took 0 bases from V and 8 from J, leaving 8 bases between them. The CDR3 protein is CASSLGDREAFF. CDR3 coding DNA: TGCGCCAGCAGCTTGGGCGACAGGGAAGCTTTCTTT.

This sequence joins TRBV27 and TRBJ1-1; D is uncertain. This CDR3 comprises 13 residues. V dropped 8 bases and J dropped 0 bases, with 10 bases sitting between them. Germline assignment: CDR1 MNHEY and CDR2 SMNVEV (reference sequence). CDR3 amino acids: CASLASMNTEAFF. The CDR3 nucleotides are TGTGCCAGCTTAGCCAGTATGAACACTGAAGCTTTCTTT.

The chain uses TRBV10-1 and TRBJ2-2; 7 bases align to TRBD2. Trimming cost V 2 bases and J 3 bases; bases outside gene matches: 0. The CDR3 loop spans 14 amino acids. CDR1 is WNHNN, CDR2 SYGVQD, per germline (reference sequence). The CDR3 nucleotides are TGCGCCAGCAGTGAGGGGGGGGACACCGGGGAGCTGTTTTTT. This codes for CASSEGGDTGELFF.

The chain links TRBV19 to TRBJ2-2; no reliable D call. CDR1 and CDR2 from the germline V gene are LNHDA and SQIVND (reference sequence). The CDR3 runs 13 residues. The germline V and J ends were trimmed by 6 bases and 8 bases, with 13 bases remaining between them. The CDR3 here is CASSPLLEGELFF. As DNA, the CDR3 is TGTGCCAGTAGCCCGCTGTTGGAGGGGGAGCTGTTTTTT.

J is TRBJ2-7 and V is TRBV5-4, with TRBD1 matching over 10 bases. The CDR3 has 15 amino acids. Germline CDR1 SGHNT, CDR2 YYREEE (reference sequence). The V and J ends lost 7 bases and 0 bases, in that order; junction bases with no gene match: 7. The CDR3 loop is CASGNRDRGSYEQYF. The CDR3 bases are TGTGCCAGCGGAAACCGGGACAGGGGCTCCTACGAGCAGTACTTC.

The chain couples TRBV7-2 to TRBJ1-6, with D tentatively TRBD1 (6 bases). Trimming took off 1 base at V and 2 bases at J, with 9 bases between the two ends. The CDR3 has 16 residues. The germline V gene encodes CDR1 SGHTA and CDR2 FQGNSA. The CDR3 nucleotides read TGTGCCAGCAGCTTAGACAGGGTGCCCTATAATTCACCCCTCCACTTT. This codes for CASSLDRVPYNSPLHF.

This clone was recorded only once. J is TRBJ2-5 and V is TRBV18; tentative D call: TRBD2 (5 bases). Germline V gene lookup returns CDR1 KGHSH and CDR2 LQKENI. The CDR3 has 13 amino acids. Trimming pared 3 bases from V and 5 bases from J, leaving 10 bases between. CDR3 in amino acids: CASSPEVVETQYF. The CDR3 region has the DNA TGTGCCAGCTCACCGGAGGTGGTGGAGACCCAGTACTTC. Full variable domain (outside the CDR3, taken from reference TRBV18 and TRBJ2-5): NAGVMQNPRHLVRRRGQEARLRCSPMKGHSHVYWYRQLPEEGLKFMVYLQKENIIDESGMPKERFSAEFPKEGPSILRIQQVVRGDSAAYFCASSPEVVETQYFGPGTRLLVL.

The CDR3 nucleotides are TGCGCCAGCAGCCGGCTTCCTCGAAGGAGCGGGAGGGCGACCGGGGAGCTGTTTTTT. It is translated as CASSRLPRRSGRATGELFF. The chain employs TRBV4-1 and TRBJ2-2; TRBD2 aligns across 10 bases. Germline-derived CDR1 and CDR2 are MGHRA and YSYEKL. This CDR3 has 19 amino acids. Trimming at V came to 4 bases and at J to 5 bases, leaving 16 bases not matched to a gene.

V and J are TRBV2 and TRBJ2-7, with 9 positions matching TRBD1. Germline-derived CDR1 and CDR2 are SNHLY and FYNNEI. Trimming at V came to 8 bases and at J to 6 bases, leaving 11 bases not matched to a gene. This CDR3 comprises 14 residues. The CDR3 DNA reads as TGTGCCAGCCTCAGGGGACAGGGTGCATTCGAGCAGTACTTC. Translated, it gives CASLRGQGAFEQYF.

Here the CDR3 reads CASSTRFMQYF. CDR3 bases: TGTGCCAGCAGCACGAGATTTATGCAGTACTTC. V and J are TRBV28 and TRBJ2-7; no definite D call. V was pared by 6 bases and J by 9 bases, with 12 bases between. In germline, CDR1 is MDHEN, CDR2 SYDVKM. The CDR3 spans 11 residues.

As DNA, the CDR3 is TGTGCCAGCAGTTTATCCTCAGGGGGCCACGGGGAGCTGTTTTTT. Protein product: CASSLSSGGHGELFF. This chain connects TRBV27 to TRBJ2-2; 8 bases are shared with TRBD1. The CDR3 extends over 15 amino acids. Per germline, CDR1 MNHEY and CDR2 SMNVEV (reference sequence). The trim removed 0 bases at V and 7 bases at J, leaving 4 bases unmatched.

The J gene is TRBJ2-2, the V gene TRBV13; D is undetermined. CDR1 is PRHDT and CDR2 is FYEKMQ in the germline V gene (reference sequence). V gave up 5 bases and J gave up 5 bases, with 9 bases separating them. The CDR3 totals 13 residues. CDR3 residues: CASSARWTGELFF. The DNA of the CDR3 is TGTGCCAGCAGCGCTAGGTGGACCGGGGAGCTGTTTTTT.

Points on this clone: In the same sample, other DNA sequences code for this CDR3. The chain employs TRBV18 and TRBJ2-7, with TRBD1 matching 8 bases. The CDR3 extends over 13 amino acids. The junction had 4 bases not matched to a gene; V was cut back by 3 bases and J by 6 bases. Germline CDR1 reads KGHSH; CDR2 reads LQKENI. The CDR3 DNA is TGTGCCAGCTCACCTGGACAGGGCAGCGAGCAGTACTTC. Translation gives CASSPGQGSEQYF.

This clone was observed a single time. The rearrangement links TRBV5-1 to TRBJ1-3; D unresolved. The CDR3 length is 16 residues. The ends were cut back, 2 bases at V and 0 bases at J, with 12 bases in the middle. Germline CDR1 is SGHRS and CDR2 is YFSETQ. CDR3 residues: CASSLGQTLSGNTIYF. The CDR3 bases are TGCGCCAGCAGCTTAGGTCAGACTCTCTCTGGAAACACCATATATTTT.

This sequence joins TRBV2 and TRBJ1-1; 9 nucleotides line up with TRBD1. CDR1 and CDR2 from the germline V gene are SNHLY and FYNNEI. The CDR3 contains 14 residues. V gave up 6 bases and J gave up 0 bases; unmatched junction bases: 2. The CDR3 is CASRRTGVNTEAFF. As DNA, the CDR3 is TGTGCCAGCAGACGGACAGGGGTGAACACTGAAGCTTTCTTT.

Only one count was recorded for this clone. The chain couples TRBV28 to TRBJ2-2; 8 positions agree with TRBD2. The CDR3 is 16 residues long. The germline V gene has CDR1 MDHEN and CDR2 SYDVKM. V was clipped by 7 bases and J by 0 bases; unmatched bases: 7. CDR3: CASKTSGGANTGELFF. CDR3 coding DNA: TGTGCCAGCAAAACTAGCGGCGGAGCGAACACCGGGGAGCTGTTTTTT.

This chain uses TRBV6-1 with TRBJ1-2, with 11 bases matching TRBD1. V trimming: 0 bases; J trimming: 8 bases; junction bases outside the gene matches: 5. CDR3 length equals 15 residues. Germline CDR1 reads MNHNS; CDR2 reads SASEGT. The CDR3 sequence is CASSEASGQGGGYTF. The CDR3, as DNA: TGTGCCAGCAGTGAAGCATCGGGACAGGGGGGCGGCTACACCTTC.